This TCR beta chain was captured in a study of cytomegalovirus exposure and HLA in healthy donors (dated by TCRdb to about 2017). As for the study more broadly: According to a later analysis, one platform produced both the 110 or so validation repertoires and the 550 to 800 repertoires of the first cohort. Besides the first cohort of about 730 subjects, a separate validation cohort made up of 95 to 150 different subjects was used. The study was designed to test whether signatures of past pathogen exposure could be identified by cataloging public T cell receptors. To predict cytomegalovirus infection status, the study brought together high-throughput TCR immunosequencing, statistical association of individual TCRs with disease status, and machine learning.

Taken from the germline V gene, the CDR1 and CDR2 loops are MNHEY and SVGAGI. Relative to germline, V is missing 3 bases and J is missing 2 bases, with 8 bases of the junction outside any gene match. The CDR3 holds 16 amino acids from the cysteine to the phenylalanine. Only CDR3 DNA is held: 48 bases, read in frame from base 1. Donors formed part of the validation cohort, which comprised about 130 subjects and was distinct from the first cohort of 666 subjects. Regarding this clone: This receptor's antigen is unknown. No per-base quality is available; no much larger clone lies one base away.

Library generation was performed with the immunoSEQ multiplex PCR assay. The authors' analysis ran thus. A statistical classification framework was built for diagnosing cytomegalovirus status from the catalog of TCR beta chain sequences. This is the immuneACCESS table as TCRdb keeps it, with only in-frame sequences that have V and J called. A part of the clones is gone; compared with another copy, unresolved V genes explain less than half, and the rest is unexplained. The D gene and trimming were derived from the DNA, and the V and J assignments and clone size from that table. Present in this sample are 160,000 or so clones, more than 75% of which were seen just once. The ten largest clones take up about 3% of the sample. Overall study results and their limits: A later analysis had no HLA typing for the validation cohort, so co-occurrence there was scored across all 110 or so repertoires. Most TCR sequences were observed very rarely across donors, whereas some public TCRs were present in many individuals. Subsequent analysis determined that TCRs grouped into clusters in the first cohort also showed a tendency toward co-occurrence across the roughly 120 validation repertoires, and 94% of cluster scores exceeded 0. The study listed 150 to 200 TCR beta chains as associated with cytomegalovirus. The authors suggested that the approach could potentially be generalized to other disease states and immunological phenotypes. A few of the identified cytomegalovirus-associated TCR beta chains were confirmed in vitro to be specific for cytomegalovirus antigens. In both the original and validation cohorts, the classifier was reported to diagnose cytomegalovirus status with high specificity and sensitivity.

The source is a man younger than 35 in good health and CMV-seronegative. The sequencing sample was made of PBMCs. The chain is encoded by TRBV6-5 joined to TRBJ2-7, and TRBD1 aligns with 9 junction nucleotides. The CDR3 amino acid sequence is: CASSYFGGQGTYEQYF. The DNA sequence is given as TGTGCCAGCAGTTATTTTGGAGGACAGGGGACCTACGAGCAGTACTTC.